A selection of T cell receptor beta chains follows, all from one sample in a study of regulatory T cells in long-lasting Graves disease. TCRdb redid the calling of the multiplex PCR reads with MiXCR, one entry per CDR3 protein. The sample carries approximately 690,000 distinct CDR3 sequences, 25% to 30% recorded once. Sequencing was performed on peripheral blood mononuclear cells (PBMCs), taken when the disease was refractory, from a patient treated with antithyroid drugs. The receptors come from a female donor with Graves disease. Each CDR3 is given with its conserved first and last residue. A D gene is named only where the DNA matches it firmly. Size is stated for part of the rows, as once, few or many counts, or as a class when the clone is expanded.

clone size,D gene,J gene,CDR3 length,V gene,CDR3 DNA,CDR3 protein
-,TRBD1,TRBJ1-1,16,TRBV6-2/TRBV6-3,TGTGCCAGCAGTTACCCCGGGACAGGGGGCAACACTGAAGCTTTCTTT,CASSYPGTGGNTEAFF
many,-,TRBJ1-1,14,TRBV15,TGTGCCACCAGCAGACCCACATCTCAGAATGAAGCTTTCTTT,CATSRPTSQNEAFF
-,-,TRBJ1-5,15,TRBV6-1,TGTGCCAGCAGTGACCGAGTTAGTGGCAATCAGCCCCAGCATTTT,CASSDRVSGNQPQHF
many,-,TRBJ2-7,12,TRBV5-1,TGCGCCAGCAGCTTGGGGAGTGGCGAGCAGTACTTC,CASSLGSGEQYF
few,-,TRBJ1-1,13,TRBV10-3,TGTGCCATCAGCACGGACAGTTACACTGAAGCTTTCTTT,CAISTDSYTEAFF
few,-,TRBJ1-5,15,TRBV10-3,TGTGCCATCAGGGAGGGAGGCGCCGGGGGTCAGCCCCAGCATTTT,CAIREGGAGGQPQHF
few,-,TRBJ2-5,13,TRBV12-5,TGTGCTAGTGGTCCTACTCCGAGGGAGACCCAGTACTTC,CASGPTPRETQYF
-,-,TRBJ1-1,16,TRBV5-6,TGTGCCAGCAGCTTGGAGATGGCAGGACCGAACACTGAAGCTTTCTTT,CASSLEMAGPNTEAFF
few,TRBD1,TRBJ1-1,13,TRBV2,TGTGCCAGCAGTGTGGAACAGGGGACTGAAGCTTTCTTT,CASSVEQGTEAFF
many,TRBD2,TRBJ2-7,17,TRBV28,TGTGCCAGCAGTTTACCACTCCTAGCGGAGAGCTCCTACGAGCAGTACTTC,CASSLPLLAESSYEQYF
few,TRBD1,TRBJ2-7,16,TRBV7-9,TGTGCCAGCAGCTTACGGCAGACGGGACAGCCCCACGAGCAGTACTTC,CASSLRQTGQPHEQYF
few,-,TRBJ1-4,17,TRBV7-6,TGTGCCAGCAGCTTAGCGGCTAGGGGTGGAACTAATGAAAAACTGTTTTTT,CASSLAARGGTNEKLFF
many,-,TRBJ1-6,13,TRBV6-2/TRBV6-3,TGTGCCAGCAGGGCAGGGAGTAATTCACCCCTCCACTTT,CASRAGSNSPLHF
few,-,TRBJ1-2,14,TRBV11-2,TGTGCCAGCAGCTTAGATGGGCGGAACTATGGCTACACCTTC,CASSLDGRNYGYTF
-,-,TRBJ2-5,13,TRBV9,TGTGCCAGCAGCCCGACTCCTCTGGGGACCCAGTACTTC,CASSPTPLGTQYF
many,TRBD1,TRBJ2-7,14,TRBV20-1,TGCAGTGCTAGCGGGACAGGGTTAGCGTACGAGCAGTACTTC,CSASGTGLAYEQYF
-,-,TRBJ1-5,15,TRBV28,TGTGCCAGCAGTCAGCCACCCGGGGGCAATCAGCCCCAGCATTTT,CASSQPPGGNQPQHF
-,TRBD1,TRBJ1-2,16,TRBV2,TGTGCCAGCACTCCGAAGGGACAGACCTCTCCCTATGGCTACACCTTC,CASTPKGQTSPYGYTF
-,-,TRBJ2-2,17,TRBV3-1,TGTGCCAGCAGCCCACGCCCCGGTGGGATGAACACCGGGGAGCTGTTTTTT,CASSPRPGGMNTGELFF
few,TRBD2,TRBJ2-5,16,TRBV13,TGTGCCAGCAGCTTAGCTTTGACTAGCGGGGAAGAGACCCAGTACTTC,CASSLALTSGEETQYF
many,-,TRBJ1-2,15,TRBV12-3/TRBV12-4,TGTGCCAGCACCTCGGACCCGTTTCGCCCCGGGGGCTACACCTTC,CASTSDPFRPGGYTF
few,TRBD2,TRBJ2-2,18,TRBV6-2/TRBV6-3,TGTGCCAGCAGTGAAAGGGGACTAGCGGGACCGAACACCGGGGAGCTGTTTTTT,CASSERGLAGPNTGELFF
-,TRBD2,TRBJ2-7,15,TRBV3-1,TGTGCCAGCAGCCAAGATAGGCTAGCGGGAGACGAGCAGTACTTC,CASSQDRLAGDEQYF
few,-,TRBJ1-5,12,TRBV30,TGTGCCTGGAACGGTGGGGATCAGCCCCAGCATTTT,CAWNGGDQPQHF
few,-,TRBJ1-2,14,TRBV20-1,TGCAGTGCTTCCGCCGGGACCGCCGGCTATGGCTACACCTTC,CSASAGTAGYGYTF
-,TRBD1,TRBJ2-7,14,TRBV19,TGTGCCAGTCGAAAACAGGGGGCAGGCTACGAGCAGTACTTC,CASRKQGAGYEQYF
many,-,TRBJ1-5,15,TRBV19,TGTGCCAGTAGTACCACCCCATATAGCAATCAGCCCCAGCATTTT,CASSTTPYSNQPQHF
-,-,TRBJ1-3,16,TRBV28,TGTGCCAGCAGTTTATCTCAGGGATCCTCTGGAAACACCATATATTTT,CASSLSQGSSGNTIYF
few,TRBD2,TRBJ2-2,18,TRBV6-2/TRBV6-3,TGTGCCAGCAGTTACGGGACTAGCGGGAGGAGTGCCACCGGGGAGCTGTTTTTT,CASSYGTSGRSATGELFF
few,-,TRBJ1-1,14,TRBV7-3,TGTGCCAGCAGCGTACGGTCCGAGGGCACTGAAGCTTTCTTT,CASSVRSEGTEAFF
-,TRBD1,TRBJ1-2,13,TRBV7-9,TGTGCCAGCAGCGACAGGGCGGAGTATGGCTACACCTTC,CASSDRAEYGYTF
few,-,TRBJ1-5,15,TRBV6-1,TGTGCCAGCAGGGCGACAGGTGGGGGGGGTCAGCCCCAGCATTTT,CASRATGGGGQPQHF
-,-,TRBJ2-7,13,TRBV7-2,TGTGCCAGCGCCCGCGTGGACAGCTACGAGCAGTACTTC,CASARVDSYEQYF
many,-,TRBJ1-6,14,TRBV11-2,TGTGCCAGCAGTCCGAGGAACTATAATTCACCCCTCCACTTT,CASSPRNYNSPLHF
few,-,TRBJ1-2,17,TRBV29-1,TGCAGCGTCAAGCTTCCGGGCGCGGACAGCGATATTAATGGCTACACCTTC,CSVKLPGADSDINGYTF
few,-,TRBJ1-6,15,TRBV18,TGTGCCAGCTCACCGAGGGGAACCTATAATTCACCCCTCCACTTT,CASSPRGTYNSPLHF
-,-,TRBJ2-7,14,TRBV28,TGTGCCAGCAGTCCACAGTCTCAGCCCTACGAGCAGTACTTC,CASSPQSQPYEQYF
many,TRBD1,TRBJ1-2,16,TRBV15,TGTGCCACCAGCAGAGATATAACAGGGGATAACTATGGCTACACCTTC,CATSRDITGDNYGYTF
few,-,TRBJ2-7,13,TRBV20-1,TGCAGTGCTAGAGACTCTCGAGCCTACGAGCAGTACTTC,CSARDSRAYEQYF
-,TRBD1,TRBJ2-7,15,TRBV6-4,TGTGCCAGCACCCGCTGGGACAGGGAGATCTACGAGCAGTACTTC,CASTRWDREIYEQYF
many,-,TRBJ1-1,14,TRBV28,TGTGCCAGCAGTTTACCGACCGGGAGGACTGAAGCTTTCTTT,CASSLPTGRTEAFF
-,-,TRBJ2-5,14,TRBV5-1,TGCGCCAGCAGGGGCTATCTGTTCCAAGAGACCCAGTACTTC,CASRGYLFQETQYF
few,TRBD1,TRBJ2-1,17,TRBV20-1,TGCAGTGCGGGGATCACAGGGGCCCAAATCTCCTACAATGAGCAGTTCTTC,CSAGITGAQISYNEQFF
once,-,TRBJ2-1,18,TRBV24-1,TGTGCCACCAGTGATTCGACAGGGCGGAGCGGGAGTTCAGATGAGCAGTTCTTC,CATSDSTGRSGSSDEQFF
few,-,TRBJ2-7,11,TRBV5-4,TGTGCCAGCAGCTTGTTGAGCGAGCAGTACTTC,CASSLLSEQYF
-,TRBD2,TRBJ2-1,14,TRBV10-2,TGCGCCAGCGGGGGGACTAGCGTGCTTAGGGAGCAGTTCTTC,CASGGTSVLREQFF
-,TRBD1,TRBJ1-1,13,TRBV6-1,TGTGCCGGCTCTCGGACAGGGGACACTGAAGCTTTCTTT,CAGSRTGDTEAFF
-,-,TRBJ1-1,11,TRBV30,TGTGCCGCCACAGGGTCTGGGTTAGCTTTCTTT,CAATGSGLAFF
-,-,TRBJ2-3,13,TRBV20-1,TGCAGTGCTAGAGATCGGATCTCAGATACGCAGTATTTT,CSARDRISDTQYF
-,-,TRBJ2-2,13,TRBV29-1,TGCAGCGTTGGTCGGTTAGGCGGCGGGGAGCTGTTTTTT,CSVGRLGGGELFF
many,TRBD1,TRBJ1-6,14,TRBV27,TGTGCCAGCAGTGAGGACAGGATAGGTTCGCCCCTCCACTTT,CASSEDRIGSPLHF
few,-,TRBJ2-7,14,TRBV7-9,TGTGCCAGCAGCTCGACGACAGGCTCCTACGAGCAGTACTTC,CASSSTTGSYEQYF
few,-,TRBJ1-3,15,TRBV12-3/TRBV12-4,TGTGCCAGCAGTTTAAACCCAGGGATTGGAAACACCATATATTTT,CASSLNPGIGNTIYF
few,-,TRBJ1-2,15,TRBV3-1,TGTGCCAGCAGCCAAGATGATTCCGTTGTCTATGGCTACACCTTC,CASSQDDSVVYGYTF
-,-,TRBJ1-2,15,TRBV5-1,TGCGCCAGCAGCTCAGCACGGATTAGGGGCTATGGCTACACCTTC,CASSSARIRGYGYTF
-,-,TRBJ2-1,14,TRBV11-2,TGTGCCAGCAGCTTAGTCCAGCGGGACAATGAGCAGTTCTTC,CASSLVQRDNEQFF
few,TRBD1,TRBJ1-4,15,TRBV12-3/TRBV12-4,TGTGCCAGCAGTTCGGGCAGGGGGCGAGGTGAAAAACTGTTTTTT,CASSSGRGRGEKLFF